The clone carrying this TCR beta chain turned up a few times. This sample was taken from a study of T cells after yellow fever vaccination. Using its own MiXCR run on the 5' RACE reads, TCRdb lists one record per CDR3 protein. Of about 120,000 distinct CDR3 sequences in the sample, about 8.2% were seen once. The V end lost 0 bases, the J end lost 4 bases, and 9 bases lay between the germline ends. This CDR3 region has 15 residues. Germline V gene lookup returns CDR1 LGHNA and CDR2 YNFKEQ. This TCR was sampled from a man between 18 and 35 years old who received the YFV17D yellow fever vaccine. The sequenced sample was CD8+ T cells sorted from PBMCs, obtained on the day of the yellow fever booster vaccination. The chain combines TRBV4-2 with TRBJ2-2; TRBD1 might be the D (5 bases). The CDR3 DNA sequence: TGTGCCAGCAGCCAAGATCGACAGACCACCGGGGAGCTGTTTTTT. This gives the protein CASSQDRQTTGELFF.